The 29 T cell receptor beta chains presented below share a single source sample, sequenced in a study of blood T cell repertoires in COVID-19. Sequencing used immunoSEQ multiplex PCR; TCRdb keeps in-frame clones, though not all of them. This sample has around 100,000 clones, with about 87% found just once. The sequenced sample consisted of peripheral blood. Receptors originate from a human donor in a cohort sampled during active COVID-19.

This chain connects TRBV27 to TRBJ1-2, with TRBD1 matching 8 bases. The CDR3 is 16 amino acids. J gave up 2 bases and V 4 bases, and 9 bases lay outside the gene matches. Germline V lookup: CDR1 MNHEY, CDR2 SMNVEV (reference sequence). CDR3 region: CASSSRTGKINYGYTF. CDR3 sequence (DNA): TGTGCCAGCAGTTCGAGGACAGGGAAAATAAACTATGGCTACACCTTC.

The chain combines TRBV12-3 or TRBV12-4 with TRBJ2-5; possible D gene TRBD1, 5 bases. Between the trimmed V and J ends, which lost 3 bases and 5 bases, there was a span of 10 bases. This CDR3 is built from 13 residues. This CDR3 reads CASSFGAGETQYF. The CDR3 DNA sequence: TGTGCCAGCAGTTTTGGGGCCGGGGAGACCCAGTACTTC.

The V and J genes are TRBV5-1 and TRBJ2-5; D is undetermined. Trimming took off 0 bases at V and 1 base at J, with 10 bases between the two ends. Looked up from germline, CDR1 is SGHRS and CDR2 is YFSETQ. The CDR3 runs to 15 residues. The CDR3 spells CASSLALSRQETQYF. The CDR3 region has the DNA TGCGCCAGCAGCTTGGCCTTATCTCGCCAAGAGACCCAGTACTTC.

This rearrangement joins TRBV4-1 to TRBJ1-1; unclear D gene. The germline gives CDR1 MGHRA, CDR2 YSYEKL. V gave up 2 bases and J gave up 2 bases, with 9 bases separating them. This CDR3 is 14 amino acids long. The CDR3: CASSQYVPNTEAFF. The CDR3 region has the DNA TGCGCCAGCAGCCAATATGTCCCCAACACTGAAGCTTTCTTT.

The rearrangement uses TRBV24-1 and TRBJ2-5; possibly TRBD1 for D (7 bases). Trimming left V 5 bases short and J 5 bases short, with 26 bases between. Germline V lookup: CDR1 KGHDR, CDR2 SFDVKD. This CDR3 is 18 amino acids long. The CDR3 loop is CATSALTGKGGAGETQYF. The CDR3 region has the DNA TGTGCCACCAGTGCCTTAACCGGCAAAGGGGGCGCGGGGGAGACCCAGTACTTC.

This chain connects TRBV7-2 to TRBJ2-1; D gene ambiguous. V was cut by 5 bases and J by 2 bases, with 4 bases left in between. In germline, CDR1 is SGHTA, CDR2 FQGNSA. CDR3 length equals 12 residues. CDR3 nucleotides: TGTGCCAGCAGCGGCACCTACAATGAGCAGTTCTTC. Encoded protein: CASSGTYNEQFF. Looking up the rest from reference TRBV7-2 and TRBJ2-1 gives the full variable domain: GAGVSQSPSNKVTEKGKDVELRCDPISGHTALYWYRQSLGQGLEFLIYFQGNSAPDKSGLPSDRFSAERTGGSVSTLTIQRTQQEDSAVYLCASSGTYNEQFFGPGTRLTVL.

This chain uses TRBV4-2 with TRBJ1-1; TRBD1 matches at 7 bases. Trimming cost V 0 bases and J 0 bases; bases outside gene matches: 7. CDR1 is LGHNA, CDR2 YNFKEQ, per germline. The CDR3 covers 17 residues. The CDR3 bases are TGTGCCAGCAGCCAAGAATGGGACAGCGGAATGAACACTGAAGCTTTCTTT. Residues: CASSQEWDSGMNTEAFF.

The J gene is TRBJ2-3, the V gene TRBV5-1, with no clear D. The ends were cut back, 5 bases at V and 0 bases at J, with 7 bases in the middle. The CDR3 length is 13 residues. Germline CDR1 reads SGHRS; CDR2 reads YFSETQ. The CDR3 reads CASSLSSTDTQYF. DNA for the CDR3: TGCGCCAGCAGTCTCTCTAGCACAGATACGCAGTATTTT.

The chain recombines TRBV10-1 with TRBJ2-2; a weak D match, TRBD2 (5 bases). The CDR3 sequence is 12 residues long. The V and J ends lost 6 bases and 7 bases respectively, with 9 bases between them. From germline, CDR1 is WNHNN and CDR2 SYGVQD (reference sequence). The CDR3: CASSRRGGELFF. The CDR3 region has the DNA TGCGCCAGCAGCCGTCGGGGCGGGGAGCTGTTTTTT.

The J gene is TRBJ1-2, the V gene TRBV6-6, with 10 bases matching TRBD1. This CDR3 is built from 16 residues. CDR1 is MNHNY, CDR2 SVGAGI, per germline (reference sequence). The junction had 7 bases not matched to a gene; V was cut back by 5 bases and J by 1 base. CDR3 sequence: CASSGSGTGVNYGYTF. The CDR3, as DNA: TGTGCCAGCAGTGGCTCCGGGACAGGGGTTAACTATGGCTACACCTTC.

The chain recombines TRBV7-9 with TRBJ2-3, with a tentative D call TRBD1 (6 bases). Germline CDR1 SEHNR, CDR2 FQNEAQ (reference sequence). This CDR3 has 17 residues. The V and J ends lost 1 base and 2 bases respectively, with 16 bases between them. The CDR3 nucleotides are TGTGCCAGCAGCTTAGTCGCACCGGACAGCTACACAGATACGCAGTATTTT. It encodes CASSLVAPDSYTDTQYF.

The sample holds one count of this clone. The chain recombines TRBV7-3 with TRBJ2-3; D might be TRBD2 (5 bases). The CDR3 extends over 17 amino acids. The germline V and J ends were trimmed by 2 bases and 1 base, with 16 bases remaining between them. Germline V CDR1 and CDR2: SGHTA, FQGTGA. Here the CDR3 reads CASSLWRTGAGTDTQYF. The CDR3 DNA follows: TGTGCCAGCAGCTTATGGAGGACGGGCGCGGGCACAGATACGCAGTATTTT.

The J gene is TRBJ2-1, the V gene TRBV7-2; 9 bases fit TRBD2. The CDR3 is made up of 15 amino acids. V dropped 1 base and J dropped 7; count of bases not matched to a gene: 5. The germline V gene encodes CDR1 SGHTA and CDR2 FQGNSA. The CDR3 sequence: CASSLVPSGINEQFF. The CDR3 DNA follows: TGTGCCAGCAGCTTAGTCCCTAGCGGGATAAATGAGCAGTTCTTC.

This chain connects TRBV6-5 to TRBJ1-3; D unclear. V lost 6 bases and J 1 base, leaving 13 bases between the germline ends. CDR3 size: 15 residues. The germline gives CDR1 MNHEY, CDR2 SVGAGI. DNA of the CDR3: TGTGCCAGCAGAGCATGGGCATGGTCTGGAAACACCATATATTTT. Amino acids: CASRAWAWSGNTIYF.

This clone was counted ten times or more. The rearrangement links TRBV11-3 to TRBJ2-7; D is perhaps TRBD2 (6 bases). CDR1 and CDR2 from the germline V gene are SGHNT and YENEEA. V was trimmed by 1 base and J by 5 bases, leaving 9 bases between them. CDR3 length: 13 amino acids. CDR3: CASSLGWGDEQYF. DNA of the CDR3: TGTGCCAGCAGCTTAGGGTGGGGGGACGAGCAGTACTTC. The full variable domain, its missing parts supplied by reference TRBV11-3 and TRBJ2-7, is EAGVVQSPRYKIIEKKQPVAFWCNPISGHNTLYWYLQNLGQGPELLIRYENEEAVDDSQLPKDRFSAERLKGVDSTLKIQPAELGDSAVYLCASSLGWGDEQYFGPGTRLTVT.

The genes are TRBV27 and TRBJ2-7; D perhaps matches TRBD1 (5 bases). The CDR3 is 16 amino acids. CDR1 MNHEY and CDR2 SMNVEV come from the germline V gene (reference sequence). V lost 4 bases and J 4 bases, leaving 20 bases between the germline ends. The CDR3 protein is CASSSDMNSLMYEQYF. The CDR3 region has the DNA TGTGCCAGCAGTTCGGACATGAATTCCCTAATGTACGAGCAGTACTTC.

The chain couples TRBV5-1 to TRBJ1-4; 7 positions match TRBD1. CDR1 is SGHRS and CDR2 is YFSETQ in the germline V gene. J was trimmed by 2 bases and V by 1 base; bases with no gene match: 2. The CDR3 length is 15 residues. The DNA of the CDR3 is TGCGCCAGCAGCTTGACAGGGGACACTAATGAAAAACTGTTTTTT. Protein sequence: CASSLTGDTNEKLFF. Full variable domain (remainder filled in from reference TRBV5-1 and TRBJ1-4): KAGVTQTPRYLIKTRGQQVTLSCSPISGHRSVSWYQQTPGQGLQFLFEYFSETQRNKGNFPGRFSGRQFSNSRSEMNVSTLELGDSALYLCASSLTGDTNEKLFFGSGTQLSVL.

V is TRBV4-1 and J is TRBJ1-1; D unclear. CDR1 and CDR2 (germline): MGHRA, YSYEKL. This CDR3 spans 15 amino acids. V shed 4 bases and J shed 3 bases, with 15 bases lying between them. The CDR3 DNA sequence: TGCGCCAGCAGCCCCGGTCAAATCGGGGACACTGAAGCTTTCTTT. It yields the protein CASSPGQIGDTEAFF.

V usage is TRBV6-5 and J usage is TRBJ1-5, with TRBD1 as a possible D gene (6 bases). This CDR3 has 13 residues. Germline V gives CDR1 MNHEY, CDR2 SVGAGI. V lost 11 bases and J lost 9, with 20 bases in between. The DNA of the CDR3 is TGTGCCCCTCTTGGGGGGGGCCTGGGGCCCCAGCATTTT. Translation: CAPLGGGLGPQHF.

The J gene is TRBJ2-1, the V gene TRBV7-6; TRBD1 matches at 7 bases. V lost 5 bases to trimming and J lost 4 bases; unmatched junction nucleotides: 8. CDR1 SGHVS and CDR2 FNYEAQ come from the germline V gene. The CDR3 spans 15 residues. The CDR3, as DNA: TGTGCCAGCAGCCAGTCCACAGGGGAATACAATGAGCAGTTCTTC. This translates into CASSQSTGEYNEQFF.

A remark on this clone: Its ends do not fully match the called genes, so a read error is possible. The chain employs TRBV7-7 and TRBJ2-2; TRBD1 aligns across 8 bases. The CDR3 consists of 15 residues. The germline gives CDR1 SSHAT, CDR2 FNYEAQ (reference sequence). The CDR3 loop is CASSARTGFTGELFF. The DNA of the CDR3 is TGTGCTAGCAGCGCTCGGACAGGGTTCACCGGGGAGCTGTTTTTT.

The chain combines TRBV29-1 with TRBJ1-1, with D possibly being TRBD1 (5 bases). Germline assignment: CDR1 SQVTM and CDR2 ANQGSEA. Between the trimmed V and J ends, which lost 0 bases and 5 bases, there was a span of 13 bases. This CDR3 contains 14 residues. CDR3 loop: CSVEEWQGGTEAFF. In DNA, the CDR3 is TGCAGCGTTGAAGAATGGCAGGGAGGAACTGAAGCTTTCTTT.

This clone was counted a few times. The chain uses TRBV5-1 and TRBJ1-1; TRBD1 aligns across 7 bases. The CDR3 length is 14 residues. Germline CDR1 is SGHRS and CDR2 is YFSETQ. V was pared by 4 bases and J by 1 base, with 4 bases of the junction left unmatched. CDR3 DNA sequence: TGCGCCAGCAGCGGAGGGACAGCGAACACTGAAGCTTTCTTT. This sequence encodes CASSGGTANTEAFF.

This chain links TRBV7-6 with TRBJ2-2; 7 bases are a match to TRBD1. Germline-derived CDR1 and CDR2 are SGHVS and FNYEAQ. J gave up 4 bases and V 5 bases, and 7 bases lay outside the gene matches. The CDR3 totals 15 residues. The CDR3 here is CASSPTGSGTGELFF. The CDR3, as DNA: TGTGCCAGCAGCCCGACAGGGTCCGGCACCGGGGAGCTGTTTTTT.

The chain is built from TRBV21-1 and TRBJ2-1; the table's D call of TRBD2 was not tested on the DNA. TRBV21-1 is flagged as a pseudogene. This CDR3 region has 12 residues. CDR3 loop: CASSRGFNEQFF. The CDR3 DNA reads as TGTGCCAGCAGCCGAGGGTTCAATGAGCAGTTCTTC.

In its sample, this clone was seen once. This chain uses TRBV20-1 with TRBJ2-1; tentative D call: TRBD1 (5 bases). From germline, CDR1 is DFQATT and CDR2 SNEGSKA (reference sequence). This CDR3 has 11 residues. Trimming shortened V by 0 bases and J by 15 bases, and 12 bases separated the two germline ends. The CDR3: CSARESPRGFF. CDR3 DNA: TGCAGTGCTAGAGAATCCCCAAGGGGGTTCTTC.

The genes are TRBV4-1 and TRBJ2-7; TRBD1 aligns across 7 bases. The CDR3 runs to 15 residues. Germline lookup yields CDR1 MGHRA and CDR2 YSYEKL. V was clipped by 5 bases and J by 3 bases; unmatched bases: 10. This CDR3 is CASSSPGTANYEQYF. The CDR3 coding sequence is TGCGCCAGCAGCTCCCCCGGGACAGCCAACTACGAGCAGTACTTC.

The chain carries TRBV28 and TRBJ2-1; 9 bases are a match to TRBD2. V shed 8 bases, J shed 7 bases, and the junction held 15 bases outside the gene matches. Germline-derived CDR1 and CDR2 are MDHEN and SYDVKM. The CDR3 has 16 amino acids. The CDR3 DNA sequence: TGTGCCAGCTTGTCCTCACCGGGACTAGCATCAAATGAGCAGTTCTTC. It translates to CASLSSPGLASNEQFF.

This rearrangement joins TRBV7-9 to TRBJ2-1; 7 bases fit TRBD2. There are 16 residues in the CDR3. V was pared by 5 bases and J by 0 bases, with 7 bases of the junction left unmatched. Germline loops: CDR1 SEHNR, CDR2 FQNEAQ (reference sequence). This CDR3 is CASSVHGTISYNEQFF. CDR3 nucleotides: TGTGCCAGCAGCGTGCACGGGACTATCTCCTACAATGAGCAGTTCTTC.